This T cell receptor (beta chain) was identified during a study of molecular identifiers for immune sequencing clone quantification. Study observations and caveats: Beyond 20 RNA copies, clones held over 97% of effector molecules, compared with under 1% in naive cells.

Germline V gene sequence: CDR1 MNHNY, CDR2 SVGAGI (reference sequence). V shed 5 bases and J shed 1 base, with 21 bases lying between them. This CDR3 has 18 residues. Previously described methods and listed TCR primers produced bulk TCR libraries. Each CDR3 protein is one row after TCRdb ran MiXCR on the PCR reads. The repertoire holds about 510,000 distinct CDR3 sequences, with roughly a fifth as singletons. On this clonotype itself: Its antigen is as yet unknown.

This clonotype originated in a human donor in good health. Some libraries in this study had Jurkat cell RNA spiked in. The specimen was naive CD8+ T cells from blood, with Jurkat cell RNA spiked in. As to subset: FACS-sorted CD8+CD4-CCR7+CD45RA+ naive T cells. V and J are TRBV6-6 and TRBJ2-1; tentatively, D is TRBD2 (7 bases). DNA for the CDR3: TGTGCCAGCAGTCTCAACCCGCCGGGGGGCCGGTCCTACAATGAGCAGTTCTTC. It is translated as CASSLNPPGGRSYNEQFF.